Listed here is a single T cell receptor (beta chain). The repertoire was sequenced with immunoSEQ multiplex PCR; TCRdb's copy has only in-frame clones and lacks some. The profile shows approximately 150,000 clones, roughly 92% of them singletons. This sample stems from a study of T cell responses to AZD1222 COVID-19 vaccine. The ends were cut back, 4 bases at V and 3 bases at J, with 11 bases in the middle. The germline V gene has CDR1 SGHRS and CDR2 YFSETQ. The CDR3 has 14 residues. The chain recombines TRBV5-1 with TRBJ2-1, with D tentatively TRBD1 or TRBD2 (5 bases each). The source is an adult in good health. The input for sequencing was peripheral blood, taken on day 0 of AZD1222 vaccination. The DNA of the CDR3 is TGCGCCAGCAGCCCGGGACCCGGCTACAATGAGCAGTTCTTC. Translation gives CASSPGPGYNEQFF.